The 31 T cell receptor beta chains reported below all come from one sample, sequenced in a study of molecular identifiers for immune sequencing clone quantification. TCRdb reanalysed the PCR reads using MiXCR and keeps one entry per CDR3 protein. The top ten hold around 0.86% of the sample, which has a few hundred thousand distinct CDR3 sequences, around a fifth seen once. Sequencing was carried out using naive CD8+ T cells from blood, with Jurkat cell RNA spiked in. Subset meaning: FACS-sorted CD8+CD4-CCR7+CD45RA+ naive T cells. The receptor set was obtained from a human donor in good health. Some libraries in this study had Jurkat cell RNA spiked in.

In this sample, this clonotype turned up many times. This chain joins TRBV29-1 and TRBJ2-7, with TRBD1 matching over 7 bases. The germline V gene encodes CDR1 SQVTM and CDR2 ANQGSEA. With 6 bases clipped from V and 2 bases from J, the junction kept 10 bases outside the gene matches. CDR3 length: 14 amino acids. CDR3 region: CSVAGTVIPYEQYF. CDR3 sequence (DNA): TGCAGCGTCGCTGGGACAGTGATTCCCTACGAGCAGTACTTC.

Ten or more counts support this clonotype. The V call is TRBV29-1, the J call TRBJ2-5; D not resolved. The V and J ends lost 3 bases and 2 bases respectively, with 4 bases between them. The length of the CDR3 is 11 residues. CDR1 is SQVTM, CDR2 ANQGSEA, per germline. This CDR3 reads CSVDRQETQYF. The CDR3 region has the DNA TGCAGCGTTGACAGACAAGAGACCCAGTACTTC. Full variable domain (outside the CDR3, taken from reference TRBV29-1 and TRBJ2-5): SAVISQKPSRDICQRGTSLTIQCQVDSQVTMMFWYRQQPGQSLTLIATANQGSEATYESGFVIDKFPISRPNLTFSTLTVSNMSPEDSSIYLCSVDRQETQYFGPGTRLLVL.

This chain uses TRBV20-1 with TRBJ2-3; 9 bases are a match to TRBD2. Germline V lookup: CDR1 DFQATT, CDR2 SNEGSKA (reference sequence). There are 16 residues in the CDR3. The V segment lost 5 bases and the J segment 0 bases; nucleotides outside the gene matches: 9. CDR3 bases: TGCAGTGCTGAGAGCGGGAGGAGGGATAGCACAGATACGCAGTATTTT. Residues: CSAESGRRDSTDTQYF.

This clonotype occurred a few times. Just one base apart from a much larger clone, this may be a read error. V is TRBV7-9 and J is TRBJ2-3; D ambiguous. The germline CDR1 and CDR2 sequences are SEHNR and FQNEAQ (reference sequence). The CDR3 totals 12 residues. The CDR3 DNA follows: TGTGCCGGCAGCCAGATAACAGATACGCAGTATTTT. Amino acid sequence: CAGSQITDTQYF.

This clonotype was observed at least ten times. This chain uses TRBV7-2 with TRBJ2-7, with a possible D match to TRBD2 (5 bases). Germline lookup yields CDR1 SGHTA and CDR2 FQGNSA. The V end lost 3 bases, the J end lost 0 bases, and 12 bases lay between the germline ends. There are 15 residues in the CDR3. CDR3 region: CASSFPEGSSYEQYF. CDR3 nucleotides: TGTGCCAGCAGCTTTCCCGAGGGCAGCTCCTACGAGCAGTACTTC.

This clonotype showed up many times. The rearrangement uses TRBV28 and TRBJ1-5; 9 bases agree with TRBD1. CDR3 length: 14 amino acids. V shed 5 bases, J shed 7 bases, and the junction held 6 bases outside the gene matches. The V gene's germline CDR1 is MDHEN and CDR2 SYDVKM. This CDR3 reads CASSPQGAGQPQHF. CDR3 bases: TGTGCCAGCAGTCCACAGGGGGCAGGACAGCCCCAGCATTTT.

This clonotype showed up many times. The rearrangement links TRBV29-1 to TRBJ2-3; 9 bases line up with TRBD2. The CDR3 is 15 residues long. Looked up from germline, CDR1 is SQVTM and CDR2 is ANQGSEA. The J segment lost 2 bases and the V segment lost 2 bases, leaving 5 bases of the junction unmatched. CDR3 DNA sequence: TGCAGCGTTGAAAGGACTAGCGACTACACAGATACGCAGTATTTT. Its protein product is CSVERTSDYTDTQYF.

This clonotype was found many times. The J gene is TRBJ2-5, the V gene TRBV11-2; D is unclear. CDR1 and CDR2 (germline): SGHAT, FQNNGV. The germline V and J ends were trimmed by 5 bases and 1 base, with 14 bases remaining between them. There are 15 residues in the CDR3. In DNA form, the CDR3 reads TGTGCCAGCAGCCCCGTCCCAGAATCCCAAGAGACCCAGTACTTC. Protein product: CASSPVPESQETQYF.

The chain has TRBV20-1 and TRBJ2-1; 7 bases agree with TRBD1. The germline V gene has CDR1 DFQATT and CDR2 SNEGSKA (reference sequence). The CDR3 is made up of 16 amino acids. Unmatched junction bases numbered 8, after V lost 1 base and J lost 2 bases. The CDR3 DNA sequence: TGCAGTGCTAGAGTCTTCCCGACAGGGACCTACAATGAGCAGTTCTTC. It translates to CSARVFPTGTYNEQFF.

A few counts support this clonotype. The CDR3 loop reads CAWSRGSRTDTQYF. For the CDR3, the DNA is TGTGCCTGGAGTCGAGGATCACGCACAGATACGCAGTATTTT. This sequence joins TRBV30 and TRBJ2-3, with unresolved D. V was trimmed by 2 bases and J by 1 base, leaving 10 bases between them. CDR3 length equals 14 residues. Germline loops: CDR1 GTSNPN, CDR2 SVGIG (reference sequence).

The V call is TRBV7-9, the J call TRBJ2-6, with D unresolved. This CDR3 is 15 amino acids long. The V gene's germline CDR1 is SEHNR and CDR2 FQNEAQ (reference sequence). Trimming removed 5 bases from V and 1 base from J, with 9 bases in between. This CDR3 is CASSVTVSGANVLTF. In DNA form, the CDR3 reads TGTGCCAGCAGCGTAACAGTTTCTGGGGCCAACGTCCTGACTTTC.

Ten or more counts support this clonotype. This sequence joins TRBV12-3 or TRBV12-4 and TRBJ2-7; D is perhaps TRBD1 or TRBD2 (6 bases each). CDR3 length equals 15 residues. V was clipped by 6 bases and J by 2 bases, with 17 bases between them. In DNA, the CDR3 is TGTGCCAGCAGCCTAGGGGGGTCCTACACCTACGAGCAGTACTTC. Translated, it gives CASSLGGSYTYEQYF.

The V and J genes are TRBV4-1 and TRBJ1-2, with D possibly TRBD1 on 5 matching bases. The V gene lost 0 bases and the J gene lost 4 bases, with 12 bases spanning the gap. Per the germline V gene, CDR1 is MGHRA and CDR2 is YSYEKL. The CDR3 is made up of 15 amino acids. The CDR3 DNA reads TGCGCCAGCAGCCAAGACAGGGATCAGGGCTATGGCTACACCTTC. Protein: CASSQDRDQGYGYTF.

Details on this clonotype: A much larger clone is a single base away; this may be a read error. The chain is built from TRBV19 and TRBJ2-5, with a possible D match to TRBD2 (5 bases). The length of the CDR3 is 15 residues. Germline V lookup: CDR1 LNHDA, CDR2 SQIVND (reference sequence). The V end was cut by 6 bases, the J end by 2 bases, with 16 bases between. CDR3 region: CASRNPLAPQETQYF. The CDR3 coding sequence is TGTGCCAGTAGGAACCCCCTAGCTCCTCAAGAGACCCAGTACTTC.

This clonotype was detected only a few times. DNA of the CDR3: TGTGCCACCAGCAGAGAACTGGGACAGGGGATCTGGAAGGATGGCTACACCTTC. This gives the protein CATSRELGQGIWKDGYTF. The chain is built from TRBV15 and TRBJ1-2, with TRBD1 matching 10 bases. V was pared by 0 bases and J by 6 bases, with 13 bases of the junction left unmatched. This CDR3 is built from 18 residues. Germline values: CDR1 LNHNV, CDR2 YYDKDF (reference sequence).

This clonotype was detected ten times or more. The CDR3 spells CASSAPLNYGYTF. As DNA, the CDR3 is TGTGCCAGCAGTGCGCCTCTTAACTATGGCTACACCTTC. The chain combines TRBV14 with TRBJ1-2; no reliable D call. Trimming cost V 6 bases and J 1 base, with 9 bases left between them. The CDR3 length is 13 residues. The V gene's germline CDR1 is SGHDN and CDR2 FVKESK.

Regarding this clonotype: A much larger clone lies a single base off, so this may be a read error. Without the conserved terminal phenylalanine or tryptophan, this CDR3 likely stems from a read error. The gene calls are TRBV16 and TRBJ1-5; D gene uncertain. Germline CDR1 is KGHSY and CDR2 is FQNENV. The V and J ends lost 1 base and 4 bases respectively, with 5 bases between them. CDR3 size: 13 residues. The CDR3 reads CASSQFNNQPQHS. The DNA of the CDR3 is TGTGCCAGCAGCCAATTCAATAATCAGCCCCAGCATTCT.

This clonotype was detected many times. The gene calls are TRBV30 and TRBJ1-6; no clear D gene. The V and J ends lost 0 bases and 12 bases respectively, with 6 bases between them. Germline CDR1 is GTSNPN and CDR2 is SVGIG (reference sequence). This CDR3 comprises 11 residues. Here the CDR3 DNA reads TGTGCCTGGAGTGTGTCAGTACCCCTCCACTTT. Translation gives CAWSVSVPLHF.

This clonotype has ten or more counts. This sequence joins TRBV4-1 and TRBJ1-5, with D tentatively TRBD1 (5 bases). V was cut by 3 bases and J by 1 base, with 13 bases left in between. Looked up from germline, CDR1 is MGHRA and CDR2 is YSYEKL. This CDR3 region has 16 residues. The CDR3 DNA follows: TGCGCCAGCAGCCAGTTCTATGGGGACAGCAATCAGCCCCAGCATTTT. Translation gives CASSQFYGDSNQPQHF.

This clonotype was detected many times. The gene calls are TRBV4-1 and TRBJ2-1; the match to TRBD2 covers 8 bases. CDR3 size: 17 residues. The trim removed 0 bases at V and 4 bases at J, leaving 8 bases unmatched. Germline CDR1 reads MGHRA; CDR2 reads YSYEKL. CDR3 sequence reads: CASSQEPPGLAYNEQFF. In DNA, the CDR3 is TGCGCCAGCAGCCAAGAGCCGCCCGGACTAGCTTACAATGAGCAGTTCTTC.

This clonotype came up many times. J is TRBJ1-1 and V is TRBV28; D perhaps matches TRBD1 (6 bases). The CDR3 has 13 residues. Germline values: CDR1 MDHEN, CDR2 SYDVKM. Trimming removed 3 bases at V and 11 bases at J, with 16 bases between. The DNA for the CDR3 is TGTGCCAGCAGTTTTTGGGGGCTTCCGGGGGCTTTCTTT. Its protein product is CASSFWGLPGAFF.

The CDR3 DNA follows: TGTGCCAGCATCAATCCCCGGCAGGGGGCAACAGATACGCAGTATTTT. It encodes CASINPRQGATDTQYF. V is TRBV28 and J is TRBJ2-3, with 8 bases aligning to TRBD1. V lost 7 bases to trimming and J lost 3 bases; unmatched junction nucleotides: 12. Looked up from germline, CDR1 is MDHEN and CDR2 is SYDVKM. The CDR3 is 16 amino acids.

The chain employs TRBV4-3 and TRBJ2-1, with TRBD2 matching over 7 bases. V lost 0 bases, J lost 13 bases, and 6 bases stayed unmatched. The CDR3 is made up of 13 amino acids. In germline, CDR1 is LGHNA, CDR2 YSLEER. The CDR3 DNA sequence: TGCGCCAGCAGCCAAGATGGCCTAGCGGAACAGTTCTTC. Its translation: CASSQDGLAEQFF.

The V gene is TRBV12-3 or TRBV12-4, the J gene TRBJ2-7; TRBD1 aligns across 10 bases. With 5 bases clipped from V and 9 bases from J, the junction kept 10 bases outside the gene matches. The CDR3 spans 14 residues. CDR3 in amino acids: CASSTGQGRFGQYF. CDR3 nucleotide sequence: TGTGCCAGCAGTACGGGACAGGGGCGATTCGGGCAGTACTTC.

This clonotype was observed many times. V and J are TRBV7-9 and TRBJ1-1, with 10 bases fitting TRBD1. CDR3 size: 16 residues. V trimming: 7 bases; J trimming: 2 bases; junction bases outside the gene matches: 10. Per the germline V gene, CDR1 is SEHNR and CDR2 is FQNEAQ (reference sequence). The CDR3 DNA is TGTGCCAGCACAAAAGGACAGGGGGATAAAAACACTGAAGCTTTCTTT. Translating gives CASTKGQGDKNTEAFF. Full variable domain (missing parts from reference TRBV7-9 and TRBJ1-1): DTGVSQNPRHKITKRGQNVTFRCDPISEHNRLYWYRQTLGQGPEFLTYFQNEAQLEKSRLLSDRFSAERPKGSFSTLEIQRTEQGDSAMYLCASTKGQGDKNTEAFFGQGTRLTVV.

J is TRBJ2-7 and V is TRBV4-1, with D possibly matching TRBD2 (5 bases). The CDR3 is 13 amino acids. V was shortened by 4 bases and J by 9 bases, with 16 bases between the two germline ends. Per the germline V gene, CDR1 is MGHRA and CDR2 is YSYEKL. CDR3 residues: CASSLSDSVGQYF. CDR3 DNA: TGCGCCAGCAGCCTGTCGGACTCGGTGGGGCAGTACTTC.

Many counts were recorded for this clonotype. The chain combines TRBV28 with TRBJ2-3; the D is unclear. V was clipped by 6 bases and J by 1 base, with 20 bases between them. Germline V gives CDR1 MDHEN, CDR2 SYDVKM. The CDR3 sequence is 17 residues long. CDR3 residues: CASRPTLWVGGTDTQYF. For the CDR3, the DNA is TGTGCCAGCAGACCAACCCTGTGGGTCGGTGGCACAGATACGCAGTATTTT.

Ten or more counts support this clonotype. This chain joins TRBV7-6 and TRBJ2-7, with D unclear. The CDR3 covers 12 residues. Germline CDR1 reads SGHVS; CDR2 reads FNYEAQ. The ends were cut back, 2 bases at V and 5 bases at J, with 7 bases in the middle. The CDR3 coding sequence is TGTGCCAGCAGCTTAATCGGCGACGAGCAGTACTTC. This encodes CASSLIGDEQYF.

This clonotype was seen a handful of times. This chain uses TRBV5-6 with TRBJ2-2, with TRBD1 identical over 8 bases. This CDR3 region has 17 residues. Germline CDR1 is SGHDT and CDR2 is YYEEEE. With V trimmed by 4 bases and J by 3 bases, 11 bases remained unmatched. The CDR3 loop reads CASSTGQGLRHTGELFF. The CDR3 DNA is TGTGCCAGCAGCACCGGACAGGGCTTGAGGCACACCGGGGAGCTGTTTTTT.

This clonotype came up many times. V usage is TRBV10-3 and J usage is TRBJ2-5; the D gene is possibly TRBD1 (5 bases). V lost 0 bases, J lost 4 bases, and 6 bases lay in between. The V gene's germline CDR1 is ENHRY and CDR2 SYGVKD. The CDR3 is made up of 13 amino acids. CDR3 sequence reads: CAISESTVETQYF. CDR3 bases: TGTGCCATCAGTGAGTCGACAGTAGAGACCCAGTACTTC.

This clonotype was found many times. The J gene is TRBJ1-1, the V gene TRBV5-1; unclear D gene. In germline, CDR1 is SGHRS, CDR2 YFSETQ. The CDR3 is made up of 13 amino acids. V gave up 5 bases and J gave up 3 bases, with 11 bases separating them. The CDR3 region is CASRPDTYTEAFF. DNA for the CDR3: TGCGCCAGCAGACCCGACACCTACACTGAAGCTTTCTTT.